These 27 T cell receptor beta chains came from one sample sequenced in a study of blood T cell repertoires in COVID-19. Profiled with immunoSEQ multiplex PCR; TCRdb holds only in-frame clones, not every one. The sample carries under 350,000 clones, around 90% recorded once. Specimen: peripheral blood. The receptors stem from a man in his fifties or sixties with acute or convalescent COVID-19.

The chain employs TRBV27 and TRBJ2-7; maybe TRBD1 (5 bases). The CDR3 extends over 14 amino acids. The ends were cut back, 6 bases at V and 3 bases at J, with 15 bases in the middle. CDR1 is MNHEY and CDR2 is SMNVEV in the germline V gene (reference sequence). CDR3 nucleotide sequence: TGTGCCAGCAGCCGCCCGGACAAAAACTACGAGCAGTACTTC. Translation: CASSRPDKNYEQYF.

The DNA for the CDR3 is TGTGCCAGCAGTCCCCGGCAGGGCGGAGAGCCCCAGCATTTT. This translates into CASSPRQGGEPQHF. V gene TRBV27 combines with J gene TRBJ1-5; tentative D call: TRBD1 (5 bases). V shed 5 bases and J shed 8 bases, with 16 bases lying between them. This CDR3 contains 14 residues. Germline loops: CDR1 MNHEY, CDR2 SMNVEV (reference sequence).

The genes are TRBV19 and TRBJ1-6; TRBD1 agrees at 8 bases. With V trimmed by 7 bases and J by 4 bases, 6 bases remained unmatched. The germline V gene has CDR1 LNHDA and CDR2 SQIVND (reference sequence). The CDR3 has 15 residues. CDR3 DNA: TGTGCCAGTATGGGGACAGGCGCATATAATTCACCCCTCCACTTT. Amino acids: CASMGTGAYNSPLHF.

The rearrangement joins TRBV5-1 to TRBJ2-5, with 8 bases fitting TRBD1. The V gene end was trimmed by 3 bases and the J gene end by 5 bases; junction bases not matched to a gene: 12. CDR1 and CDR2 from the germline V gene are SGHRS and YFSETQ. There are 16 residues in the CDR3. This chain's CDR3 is CASSSAGTGELETQYF. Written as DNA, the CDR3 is TGCGCCAGCAGCTCAGCCGGGACAGGAGAACTGGAGACCCAGTACTTC. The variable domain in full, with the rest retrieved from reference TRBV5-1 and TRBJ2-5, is KAGVTQTPRYLIKTRGQQVTLSCSPISGHRSVSWYQQTPGQGLQFLFEYFSETQRNKGNFPGRFSGRQFSNSRSEMNVSTLELGDSALYLCASSSAGTGELETQYFGPGTRLLVL.

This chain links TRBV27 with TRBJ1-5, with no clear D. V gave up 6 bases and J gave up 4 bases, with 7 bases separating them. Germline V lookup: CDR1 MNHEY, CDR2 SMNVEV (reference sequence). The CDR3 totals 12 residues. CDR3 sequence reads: CASRTENQPQHF. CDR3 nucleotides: TGTGCCAGCAGAACGGAGAATCAGCCCCAGCATTTT.

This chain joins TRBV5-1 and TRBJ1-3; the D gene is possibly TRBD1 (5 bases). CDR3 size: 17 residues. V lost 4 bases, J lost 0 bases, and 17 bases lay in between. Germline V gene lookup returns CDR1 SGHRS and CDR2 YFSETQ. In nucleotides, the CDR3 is TGCGCCAGCAGCCTGGAAGGGGTCTTCCTCTCTGGAAACACCATATATTTT. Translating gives CASSLEGVFLSGNTIYF.

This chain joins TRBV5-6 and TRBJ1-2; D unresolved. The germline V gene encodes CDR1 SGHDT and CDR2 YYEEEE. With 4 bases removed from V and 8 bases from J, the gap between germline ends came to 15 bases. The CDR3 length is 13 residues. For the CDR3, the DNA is TGTGCCAGCAGCCAGGACTCACAATGGGGCTACACCTTC. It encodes CASSQDSQWGYTF.

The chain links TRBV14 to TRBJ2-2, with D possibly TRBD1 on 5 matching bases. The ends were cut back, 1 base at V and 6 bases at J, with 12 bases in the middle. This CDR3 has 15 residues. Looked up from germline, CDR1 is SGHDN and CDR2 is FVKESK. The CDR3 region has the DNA TGTGCCAGCAGCCAAGTTGGGGCCGTCGCCGGGGAGCTGTTTTTT. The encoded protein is CASSQVGAVAGELFF.

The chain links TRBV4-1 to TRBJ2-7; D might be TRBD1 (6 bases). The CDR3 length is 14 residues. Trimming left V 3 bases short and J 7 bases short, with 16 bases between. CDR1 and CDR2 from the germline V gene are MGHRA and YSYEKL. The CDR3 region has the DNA TGCGCCAGCAGCCAGAGGGGCGGAAGGGGGGAGCAGTACTTC. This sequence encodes CASSQRGGRGEQYF.

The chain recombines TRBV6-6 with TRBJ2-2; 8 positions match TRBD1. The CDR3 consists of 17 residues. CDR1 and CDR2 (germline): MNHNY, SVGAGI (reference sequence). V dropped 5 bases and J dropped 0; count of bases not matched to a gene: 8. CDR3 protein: CASSRYGTGSNTGELFF. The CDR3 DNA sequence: TGTGCCAGCAGTCGATACGGGACAGGCTCGAACACCGGGGAGCTGTTTTTT.

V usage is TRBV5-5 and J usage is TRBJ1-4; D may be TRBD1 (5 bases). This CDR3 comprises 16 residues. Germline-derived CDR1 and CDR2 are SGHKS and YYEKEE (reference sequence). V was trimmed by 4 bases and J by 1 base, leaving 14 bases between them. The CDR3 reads CASSQLAGETNEKLFF. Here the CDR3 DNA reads TGTGCCAGCAGCCAACTCGCGGGGGAAACTAATGAAAAACTGTTTTTT.

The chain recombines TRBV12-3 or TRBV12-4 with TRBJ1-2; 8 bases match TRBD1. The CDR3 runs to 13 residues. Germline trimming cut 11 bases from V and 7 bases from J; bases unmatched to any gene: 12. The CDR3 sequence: CAGWGRGQGGYTF. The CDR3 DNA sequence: TGTGCCGGATGGGGCAGGGGGCAAGGTGGCTACACCTTC.

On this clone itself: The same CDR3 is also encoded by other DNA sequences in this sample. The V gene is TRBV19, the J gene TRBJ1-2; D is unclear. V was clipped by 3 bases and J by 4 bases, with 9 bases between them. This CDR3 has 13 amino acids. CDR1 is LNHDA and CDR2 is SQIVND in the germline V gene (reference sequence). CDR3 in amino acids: CASSIDRSYGYTF. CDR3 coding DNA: TGTGCCAGTAGTATCGATAGAAGCTATGGCTACACCTTC.

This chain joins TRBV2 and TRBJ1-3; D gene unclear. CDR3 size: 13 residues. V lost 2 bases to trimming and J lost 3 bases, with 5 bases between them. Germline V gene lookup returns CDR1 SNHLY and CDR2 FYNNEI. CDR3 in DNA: TGTGCCAGCAGTGAAATTTATGGAAACACCATATATTTT. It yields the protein CASSEIYGNTIYF.

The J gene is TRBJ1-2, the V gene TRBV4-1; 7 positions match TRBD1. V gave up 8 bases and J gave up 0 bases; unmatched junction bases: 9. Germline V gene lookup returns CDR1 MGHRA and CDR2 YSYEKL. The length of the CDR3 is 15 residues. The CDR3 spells CASQPQGGANYGYTF. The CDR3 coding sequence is TGCGCCAGCCAGCCCCAGGGGGGAGCTAACTATGGCTACACCTTC.

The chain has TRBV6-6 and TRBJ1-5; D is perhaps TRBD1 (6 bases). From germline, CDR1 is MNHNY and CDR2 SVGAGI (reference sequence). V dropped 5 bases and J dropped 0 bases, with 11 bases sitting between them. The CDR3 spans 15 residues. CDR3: CASSPNRDSNQPQHF. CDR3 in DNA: TGTGCCAGCAGTCCCAACAGGGATAGCAATCAGCCCCAGCATTTT.

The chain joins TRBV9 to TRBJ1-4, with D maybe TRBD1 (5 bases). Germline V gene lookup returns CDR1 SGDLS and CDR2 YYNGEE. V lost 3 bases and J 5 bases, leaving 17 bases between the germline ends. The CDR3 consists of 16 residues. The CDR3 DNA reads TGTGCCAGCAGCGCACAAGCCGGGGGTCTAAATGAAAAACTGTTTTTT. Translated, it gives CASSAQAGGLNEKLFF.

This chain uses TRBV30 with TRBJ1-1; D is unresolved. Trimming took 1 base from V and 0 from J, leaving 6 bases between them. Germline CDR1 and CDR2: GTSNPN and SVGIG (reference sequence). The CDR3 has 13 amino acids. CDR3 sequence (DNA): TGTGCCTGGAGTGAACAAGTGAACACTGAAGCTTTCTTT. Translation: CAWSEQVNTEAFF.

The CDR3 DNA follows: TGCGCCAGCAGCCAAGAGCCCCGTGTAGCCCAGCATTTT. Translating it yields CASSQEPRVAQHF. The gene calls are TRBV4-1 and TRBJ1-5; D is unresolved. Deletions cut 0 bases from V and 11 bases from J, with 11 bases between. Germline V gene data show CDR1 as MGHRA and CDR2 as YSYEKL. There are 13 residues in the CDR3.

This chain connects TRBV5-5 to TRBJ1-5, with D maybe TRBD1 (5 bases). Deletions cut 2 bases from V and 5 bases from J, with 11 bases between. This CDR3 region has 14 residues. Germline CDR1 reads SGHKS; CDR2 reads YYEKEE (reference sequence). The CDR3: CASSFGGGDQPQHF. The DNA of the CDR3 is TGTGCCAGCAGCTTCGGGGGTGGGGATCAGCCCCAGCATTTT.

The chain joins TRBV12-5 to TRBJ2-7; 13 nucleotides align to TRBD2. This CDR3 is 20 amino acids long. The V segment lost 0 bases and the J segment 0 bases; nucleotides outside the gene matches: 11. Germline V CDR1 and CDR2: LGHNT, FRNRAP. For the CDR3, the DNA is TGTGCTAGTGGTTTGGTACAGGTGACTAGCGGGGGGATTTTCTCCTACGAGCAGTACTTC. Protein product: CASGLVQVTSGGIFSYEQYF.

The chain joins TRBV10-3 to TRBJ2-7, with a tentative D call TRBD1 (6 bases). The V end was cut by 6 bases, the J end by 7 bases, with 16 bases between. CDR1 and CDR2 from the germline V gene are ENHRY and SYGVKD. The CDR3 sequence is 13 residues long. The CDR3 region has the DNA TGTGCCATCAGCGGATTACAGGGTGGTGAGCAGTACTTC. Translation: CAISGLQGGEQYF.

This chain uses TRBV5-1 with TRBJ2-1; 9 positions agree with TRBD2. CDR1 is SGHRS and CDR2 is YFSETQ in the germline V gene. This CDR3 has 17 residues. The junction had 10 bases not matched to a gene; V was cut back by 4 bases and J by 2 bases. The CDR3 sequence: CASSGSQTSGPYNEQFF. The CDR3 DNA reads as TGCGCCAGCAGCGGTAGTCAAACTAGCGGGCCCTACAATGAGCAGTTCTTC.

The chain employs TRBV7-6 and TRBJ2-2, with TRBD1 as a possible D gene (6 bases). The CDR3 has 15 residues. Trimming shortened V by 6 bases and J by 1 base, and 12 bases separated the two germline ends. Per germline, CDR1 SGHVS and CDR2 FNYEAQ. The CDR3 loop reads CASRGGPRNTGELFF. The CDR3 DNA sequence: TGTGCCAGCAGAGGGGGACCCCGGAACACCGGGGAGCTGTTTTTT.

The CDR3 spells CASSSPVGTGSDTQYF. DNA of the CDR3: TGTGCCAGCAGCTCTCCCGTGGGGACAGGTTCAGATACGCAGTATTTT. V and J are TRBV7-9 and TRBJ2-3; 8 bases line up with TRBD1. Trimming took 4 bases from V and 4 from J; bases not matched to a gene: 10. The length of the CDR3 is 16 residues. Germline CDR1 SEHNR, CDR2 FQNEAQ (reference sequence).

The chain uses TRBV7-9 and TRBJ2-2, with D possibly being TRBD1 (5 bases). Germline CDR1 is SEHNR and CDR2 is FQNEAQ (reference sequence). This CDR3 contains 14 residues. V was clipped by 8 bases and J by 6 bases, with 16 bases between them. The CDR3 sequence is CASDPRVNAGELFF. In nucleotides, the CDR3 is TGTGCCAGCGACCCCAGGGTTAACGCCGGGGAGCTGTTTTTT.

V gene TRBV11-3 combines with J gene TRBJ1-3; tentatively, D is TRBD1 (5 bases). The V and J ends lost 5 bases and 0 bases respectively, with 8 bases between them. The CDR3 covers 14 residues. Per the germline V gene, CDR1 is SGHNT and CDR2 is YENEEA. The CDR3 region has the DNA TGTGCCAGCAGCGGGCAGGGCTCTGGAAACACCATATATTTT. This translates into CASSGQGSGNTIYF.